These 30 T cell receptor beta chains originate from one sample sequenced in a study of a mutant IDH1 vaccine in newly diagnosed glioma. These receptors' targets are unknown. The sample's time point: week 47, end of study. Doses of 300 ug of mutant IDH1 20-mer peptide were given with topical imiquimod. The protocol was immunoSEQ multiplex PCR, while the TCRdb copy is restricted to in-frame clones and leaves out a portion. In the table there are about 94,000 clones, roughly 86% of which are singletons. The sequencing used PBMCs, collected from a glioma patient whose treatment included an IDH1 peptide vaccine. The source of these receptors is a woman aged 45 to 65 with glioma.

The chain uses TRBV6-1 and TRBJ1-1; 8 nucleotides match TRBD1. This CDR3 spans 15 amino acids. The germline CDR1 and CDR2 sequences are MNHNS and SASEGT. Trimming removed 6 bases from V and 10 bases from J; junction bases left unmatched: 16. The CDR3 reads CASRQDRERFGVAFF. CDR3 nucleotide sequence: TGTGCCAGCAGGCAGGACAGGGAGAGATTTGGGGTAGCTTTCTTT.

The rearrangement links TRBV9 to TRBJ2-7; D is undetermined. This CDR3 contains 16 residues. Germline CDR1 and CDR2: SGDLS and YYNGEE. Trimming cost V 0 bases and J 9 bases, with 22 bases left between them. CDR3 region: CASSVGSRPSTMRQYF. The CDR3 region has the DNA TGTGCCAGCAGCGTAGGGTCCCGCCCCAGTACTATGAGGCAGTACTTC.

The V gene is TRBV5-1, the J gene TRBJ1-1, with 10 bases matching TRBD1. The CDR3 spans 16 residues. Germline V CDR1 and CDR2: SGHRS, YFSETQ. Trimming cost V 5 bases and J 0 bases; bases outside gene matches: 7. The CDR3 DNA reads as TGCGCCAGCAGTATGGGACAGGGGAATATGAACACTGAAGCTTTCTTT. It yields the protein CASSMGQGNMNTEAFF.

This clone has a single count. The chain carries TRBV28 and TRBJ2-2; D remains unclear. Germline V CDR1 and CDR2: MDHEN, SYDVKM. Trimming cost V 8 bases and J 0 bases, with 13 bases left between them. This CDR3 region has 15 residues. The CDR3 DNA reads TGTGCCAGCGGTCTAAGCCGTGCGAACACCGGGGAGCTGTTTTTT. It translates to CASGLSRANTGELFF.

About this clone: The identical CDR3 is also encoded by other nucleotide sequences in the sample. The chain employs TRBV19 and TRBJ1-5; 7 positions agree with TRBD1. There are 13 residues in the CDR3. CDR1 and CDR2 from the germline V gene are LNHDA and SQIVND (reference sequence). Unmatched junction bases numbered 4, after V lost 6 bases and J lost 5 bases. DNA for the CDR3: TGTGCCAGTAGCTGGACAGGAGATCAGCCCCAGCATTTT. This gives the protein CASSWTGDQPQHF.

A remark on this clone: The germline gene is not matched at one end of the junction; a read error may be the cause. This chain uses TRBV7-9 with TRBJ2-7; TRBD2 is a possible D gene (5 bases). The CDR3 length is 13 residues. Germline V gene sequence: CDR1 SEHNR, CDR2 FQNEAQ (reference sequence). The CDR3 DNA reads as TGTGCCAGCAGCCTAGCCTCAGGCGACGAGCAGTACTTC. Translated, it gives CASSLASGDEQYF.

This rearrangement joins TRBV7-6 to TRBJ1-6; 7 nucleotides agree with TRBD1. Germline V gives CDR1 SGHVS, CDR2 FNYEAQ. V lost 2 bases to trimming and J lost 8 bases; unmatched junction nucleotides: 6. The CDR3 has 15 amino acids. The CDR3 DNA reads as TGTGCCAGCAGCTTACTCGGGACAGCGGATTCACCCCTCCACTTT. Translated: CASSLLGTADSPLHF.

As concerns this clone: This CDR3 is also generated by other DNA sequences in the sample. V usage is TRBV27 and J usage is TRBJ2-5; 12 bases line up with TRBD2. The CDR3 consists of 14 residues. The junction had 0 bases not matched to a gene; V was cut back by 3 bases and J by 4 bases. Germline loops: CDR1 MNHEY, CDR2 SMNVEV (reference sequence). The CDR3 is CASSLGLAGETQYF. The CDR3 bases are TGTGCCAGCAGTTTGGGACTAGCGGGAGAGACCCAGTACTTC.

The chain uses TRBV29-1 and TRBJ2-1, with 12 bases fitting TRBD2. The junction had 3 bases not matched to a gene; V was cut back by 3 bases and J by 0 bases. CDR1 is SQVTM and CDR2 is ANQGSEA in the germline V gene. This CDR3 contains 16 residues. The CDR3 reads CSVERLAGVSYNEQFF. The CDR3 DNA is TGCAGCGTTGAGAGACTAGCGGGAGTCTCCTACAATGAGCAGTTCTTC.

V is TRBV7-9 and J is TRBJ1-2, with D possibly TRBD1 on 5 matching bases. The ends were cut back, 6 bases at V and 6 bases at J, with 11 bases in the middle. CDR1 and CDR2 from the germline V gene are SEHNR and FQNEAQ (reference sequence). The CDR3 has 12 amino acids. The chain's CDR3 is CASSPGTDGYTF. CDR3 DNA: TGTGCCAGCAGTCCCGGGACCGATGGCTACACCTTC. The variable domain in full, completed from reference TRBV7-9 and TRBJ1-2, reads DTGVSQNPRHKITKRGQNVTFRCDPISEHNRLYWYRQTLGQGPEFLTYFQNEAQLEKSRLLSDRFSAERPKGSFSTLEIQRTEQGDSAMYLCASSPGTDGYTFGSGTRLTVV.

This rearrangement joins TRBV5-1 to TRBJ2-2; D is possibly TRBD2 (6 bases). Germline lookup yields CDR1 SGHRS and CDR2 YFSETQ. The CDR3 totals 14 residues. V gave up 4 bases and J gave up 2 bases, with 9 bases separating them. CDR3 coding DNA: TGCGCCAGCAGCAGGGACTTAAACACCGGGGAGCTGTTTTTT. Its protein is CASSRDLNTGELFF. Variable domain in full (rest from reference TRBV5-1 and TRBJ2-2): KAGVTQTPRYLIKTRGQQVTLSCSPISGHRSVSWYQQTPGQGLQFLFEYFSETQRNKGNFPGRFSGRQFSNSRSEMNVSTLELGDSALYLCASSRDLNTGELFFGEGSRLTVL.

This clone was seen more than once but under ten times. This chain connects TRBV7-8 to TRBJ2-2; maybe TRBD1 (6 bases). The CDR3 sequence is 16 residues long. Trimming pared 5 bases from V and 0 bases from J, leaving 13 bases between. Per germline, CDR1 SGHVS and CDR2 FQNEAQ. The CDR3 spells CASSPYRVANTGELFF. The CDR3 nucleotides are TGTGCCAGCAGCCCCTACAGGGTCGCGAACACCGGGGAGCTGTTTTTT.

The chain links TRBV9 to TRBJ2-1; TRBD2 matches 8 bases. The V gene's germline CDR1 is SGDLS and CDR2 YYNGEE. The V gene end was trimmed by 1 base and the J gene end by 4 bases; junction bases not matched to a gene: 7. CDR3 length: 16 amino acids. DNA of the CDR3: TGTGCCAGCAGCGTAACCGCGGGAGGTGGGTACAATGAGCAGTTCTTC. Translation: CASSVTAGGGYNEQFF.

The chain carries TRBV5-1 and TRBJ1-5, with D possibly TRBD1 on 5 matching bases. CDR3 length: 15 residues. Per germline, CDR1 SGHRS and CDR2 YFSETQ. The germline V and J ends were trimmed by 0 bases and 3 bases, with 10 bases remaining between them. The CDR3 loop reads CASSLVGGNNQPQHF. CDR3 nucleotide sequence: TGCGCCAGCAGCTTGGTGGGGGGTAACAATCAGCCCCAGCATTTT.

The chain uses TRBV19 and TRBJ1-3; D gene ambiguous. The CDR3 runs to 13 residues. CDR1 LNHDA and CDR2 SQIVND come from the germline V gene (reference sequence). The V end lost 7 bases, the J end lost 0 bases, and 7 bases lay between the germline ends. In nucleotides, the CDR3 is TGTGCCAGTAAGGCCGACTCTGGAAACACCATATATTTT. Its protein product is CASKADSGNTIYF. The complete variable domain, with remaining parts taken from reference TRBV19 and TRBJ1-3, reads DGGITQSPKYLFRKEGQNVTLSCEQNLNHDAMYWYRQDPGQGLRLIYYSQIVNDFQKGDIAEGYSVSREKKESFPLTVTSAQKNPTAFYLCASKADSGNTIYFGEGSWLTVV.

V gene TRBV5-1 combines with J gene TRBJ1-5; the D is unclear. CDR1 is SGHRS, CDR2 YFSETQ, per germline. Trimming stripped 5 bases from V and 4 bases from J, with 10 bases between. The CDR3 has 13 amino acids. The CDR3 DNA reads as TGCGCCAGCAGGGAAGACGGAAATCAGCCCCAGCATTTT. Protein sequence: CASREDGNQPQHF.

Details on this clone: The junction does not match germline at one end; this may be a read error. The V call is TRBV6-5, the J call TRBJ2-5, with D tentatively TRBD1 (6 bases). The CDR3 extends over 13 amino acids. Germline V CDR1 and CDR2: MNHEY, SVGAGI. This chain's CDR3 is CAISDTGRETQYF. The CDR3 DNA reads as TGTGCCATCAGTGACACAGGGCGCGAGACCCAGTACTTC.

V gene TRBV2 combines with J gene TRBJ2-3, with 7 bases that match TRBD2. The CDR3 is made up of 11 amino acids. J lost 14 bases, V lost 8 bases, and 10 bases had no gene match. The germline V gene has CDR1 SNHLY and CDR2 FYNNEI. CDR3 in DNA: TGTGCCAGCCGGGAGGAGGGGCCGGGGTATTTT. This gives the protein CASREEGPGYF. Based on the CDR3 plus reference TRBV2 and TRBJ2-3, the full variable domain is EPEVTQTPSHQVTQMGQEVILRCVPISNHLYFYWYRQILGQKVEFLVSFYNNEISEKSEIFDDQFSVERPDGSNFTLKIRSTKLEDSAMYFCASREEGPGYFGPGTRLTVL.

The rearrangement links TRBV5-6 to TRBJ2-7; 7 bases fit TRBD1. V dropped 5 bases and J dropped 2; count of bases not matched to a gene: 7. Germline values: CDR1 SGHDT, CDR2 YYEEEE. The CDR3 loop spans 14 amino acids. CDR3 coding DNA: TGTGCCAGCAGATCGACAGGGTCGACCTACGAGCAGTACTTC. Translation: CASRSTGSTYEQYF.

The rearrangement uses TRBV10-3 and TRBJ2-2; TRBD1 matches at 8 bases. V trimming: 4 bases; J trimming: 1 base; junction bases outside the gene matches: 5. The CDR3 sequence is 16 residues long. CDR1 is ENHRY, CDR2 SYGVKD, per germline. CDR3 amino acids: CAISVGQGRNTGELFF. Written as DNA, the CDR3 is TGTGCCATCAGTGTCGGACAGGGCAGGAACACCGGGGAGCTGTTTTTT.

This clone was observed a few times. This chain uses TRBV4-1 with TRBJ2-7; possible D gene TRBD2, 6 bases. Deletions cut 3 bases from V and 4 bases from J, with 13 bases between. Germline CDR1 MGHRA, CDR2 YSYEKL. This CDR3 has 14 residues. This CDR3 reads CASSHPTRSYEQYF. The DNA of the CDR3 is TGCGCCAGCAGCCACCCGACTAGGTCTTACGAGCAGTACTTC.

The table lists this clone with a count of one. The rearrangement uses TRBV5-1 and TRBJ2-3; D call uncertain. The V end lost 4 bases, the J end lost 2 bases, and 11 bases lay between the germline ends. Germline V lookup: CDR1 SGHRS, CDR2 YFSETQ. The CDR3 is 14 residues long. The CDR3 DNA reads TGCGCCAGCAGCCGGGCCCCCCCCACAGATACGCAGTATTTT. Translated, it gives CASSRAPPTDTQYF.

This clone was observed a few times. The J gene is TRBJ2-7, the V gene TRBV10-3; D is perhaps TRBD2 (5 bases). CDR1 is ENHRY, CDR2 SYGVKD, per germline. The CDR3 is 15 amino acids. V lost 0 bases, J lost 6 bases, and 15 bases lay in between. CDR3 sequence reads: CAISESRQRVAEQYF. CDR3 DNA sequence: TGTGCCATCAGTGAGTCACGCCAGAGGGTCGCCGAGCAGTACTTC.

The chain links TRBV19 to TRBJ2-2, with 9 bases that match TRBD2. Germline loops: CDR1 LNHDA, CDR2 SQIVND (reference sequence). V lost 5 bases to trimming and J lost 1 base; unmatched junction nucleotides: 14. The CDR3 length is 19 residues. In nucleotides, the CDR3 is TGTGCCAGTAGTCCCTCGGGGGGTAGCGGGAGAAGGAACACCGGGGAGCTGTTTTTT. Protein sequence: CASSPSGGSGRRNTGELFF.

The chain combines TRBV14 with TRBJ2-7; D may be TRBD2 (6 bases). Deletions cut 3 bases from V and 4 bases from J, with 19 bases between. The CDR3 has 16 amino acids. Looked up from germline, CDR1 is SGHDN and CDR2 is FVKESK. CDR3 nucleotide sequence: TGTGCCAGCAGCCACTTCCGGGACTTCCTCCCTTACGAGCAGTACTTC. It yields the protein CASSHFRDFLPYEQYF.

The chain employs TRBV7-9 and TRBJ2-1, with 7 bases that match TRBD2. The CDR3 covers 16 residues. Per germline, CDR1 SEHNR and CDR2 FQNEAQ (reference sequence). With 1 base clipped from V and 6 bases from J, the junction kept 9 bases outside the gene matches. CDR3 sequence reads: CASSLGLGRAINEQFF. In DNA form, the CDR3 reads TGTGCCAGCAGCTTAGGTCTTGGGAGGGCCATCAATGAGCAGTTCTTC.

The V gene is TRBV9, the J gene TRBJ1-5; 7 bases line up with TRBD1. The CDR3 is made up of 14 amino acids. Germline assignment: CDR1 SGDLS and CDR2 YYNGEE. After removal of 0 bases from V and 7 bases from J, the junction contained 4 bases not matched to a gene. The CDR3 nucleotides are TGTGCCAGCAGCGTAGCAGGGGGTGGGCAGCCCCAGCATTTT. This sequence encodes CASSVAGGGQPQHF.

The chain employs TRBV28 and TRBJ2-7; 8 bases are a match to TRBD1. This CDR3 is built from 17 residues. After removal of 7 bases from V and 0 bases from J, the junction contained 14 bases not matched to a gene. Germline CDR1 and CDR2: MDHEN and SYDVKM. The CDR3 sequence is CASTLASGTGSSYEQYF. The CDR3 DNA reads as TGTGCCAGCACTCTCGCATCCGGGACAGGAAGCTCCTACGAGCAGTACTTC.

The chain has TRBV19 and TRBJ2-1, with 8 bases matching TRBD1. The V and J ends lost 4 bases and 8 bases, in that order; junction bases with no gene match: 4. The CDR3 runs to 13 residues. CDR1 and CDR2 from the germline V gene are LNHDA and SQIVND (reference sequence). CDR3 sequence: CASSTGGRHEQFF. Here the CDR3 DNA reads TGTGCCAGTAGTACAGGGGGCCGGCATGAGCAGTTCTTC.

This clone was recorded a few times. This sequence joins TRBV6-5 and TRBJ1-2, with D uncertain. Germline CDR1 is MNHEY and CDR2 is SVGAGI. The CDR3 length is 13 residues. V lost 6 bases to trimming and J lost 2 bases, with 10 bases between them. The DNA of the CDR3 is TGTGCCAGCAGGCAAGGACCGAACTATGGCTACACCTTC. Its protein is CASRQGPNYGYTF.